The 24 T cell receptor beta chains reported below all come from one sample, sequenced in a study of cytomegalovirus exposure and HLA in healthy donors. The PCR was carried out with 60 Vbeta primers and 13 Jbeta primers. Here immunoSEQ multiplex PCR was the method, and the copy in TCRdb shows in-frame clones only, minus some. The table includes roughly 180,000 clones, 76% detected once. The sample comprised PBMCs. These receptors were collected from a man younger than 35 in good health and CMV-seronegative.

The chain has TRBV7-9 and TRBJ1-2, with TRBD1 matching over 7 bases. The CDR3 runs to 14 residues. The junction had 3 bases not matched to a gene; V was cut back by 0 bases and J by 5 bases. CDR1 is SEHNR and CDR2 is FQNEAQ in the germline V gene (reference sequence). CDR3 coding DNA: TGTGCCAGCAGCTTAGCGGCAGGGGGTTATGGCTACACCTTC. It specifies CASSLAAGGYGYTF. The variable domain in full, with the rest retrieved from reference TRBV7-9 and TRBJ1-2, is DTGVSQNPRHKITKRGQNVTFRCDPISEHNRLYWYRQTLGQGPEFLTYFQNEAQLEKSRLLSDRFSAERPKGSFSTLEIQRTEQGDSAMYLCASSLAAGGYGYTFGSGTRLTVV.

The chain combines TRBV30 with TRBJ1-5, with D unresolved. Germline-derived CDR1 and CDR2 are GTSNPN and SVGIG (reference sequence). CDR3 length: 14 amino acids. V lost 0 bases to trimming and J lost 4 bases, with 10 bases between them. For the CDR3, the DNA is TGTGCCTGGAGTGTACTGGGAGGGAATCAGCCCCAGCATTTT. It yields the protein CAWSVLGGNQPQHF.

V gene TRBV5-6 combines with J gene TRBJ2-1; TRBD1 matches at 7 bases. The J segment lost 3 bases and the V segment lost 3 bases, leaving 9 bases of the junction unmatched. The length of the CDR3 is 16 residues. Germline values: CDR1 SGHDT, CDR2 YYEEEE. This CDR3 reads CASSSGQRGGYNEQFF. In nucleotides, the CDR3 is TGTGCCAGCAGCTCGGGACAGCGAGGGGGCTACAATGAGCAGTTCTTC.

J is TRBJ2-5 and V is TRBV7-8; D might be TRBD1 (5 bases). The DNA end lines up better with TRBJ2-7; the J call may be wrong. The V gene's germline CDR1 is SGHVS and CDR2 FQNEAQ. The CDR3 totals 16 residues. As DNA, the CDR3 is TGTGCCAGCAGCCCCTTCGTCTCAGGGAACTCCTACGAGCAGTACTTC. This gives the protein CASSPFVSGNSYEQYF.

With respect to this clone: The junction departs from the called germline gene at one end, perhaps through a read error. The J gene is TRBJ1-5, the V gene TRBV28; D possibly corresponds to TRBD1 (6 bases). CDR1 and CDR2 from the germline V gene are MDHEN and SYDVKM. The CDR3 totals 15 residues. CDR3 loop: CASSLSQGFEKPQHF. CDR3 coding DNA: TGTGCCAGCAGTTTGTCCCAGGGGTTTGAAAAGCCTCAGCATTTT.

The chain couples TRBV2 to TRBJ2-1; TRBD1 matches 7 bases. CDR3 length: 14 amino acids. CDR1 is SNHLY, CDR2 FYNNEI, per germline. After removal of 3 bases from V and 6 bases from J, the junction contained 5 bases not matched to a gene. The CDR3 sequence: CASSDGYRGNEQFF. CDR3 sequence (DNA): TGTGCCAGCAGTGATGGATACAGGGGCAATGAGCAGTTCTTC.

The chain is built from TRBV6-1 and TRBJ1-2, with no clear D. Germline loops: CDR1 MNHNS, CDR2 SASEGT. The CDR3 is 13 amino acids. V was pared by 3 bases and J by 5 bases, with 10 bases between. The CDR3 DNA sequence: TGTGCCAGCAGTGACTCCGGGTTATATGGCTACACCTTC. Translation gives CASSDSGLYGYTF.

The chain carries TRBV7-2 and TRBJ2-3; 15 nucleotides match TRBD2. This CDR3 has 16 amino acids. Germline V gene lookup returns CDR1 SGHTA and CDR2 FQGNSA. The junction had 2 bases not matched to a gene; V was cut back by 5 bases and J by 2 bases. DNA for the CDR3: TGTGCCAGCAGCCGGACTAGCGGGGGGGCCACAGATACGCAGTATTTT. Translation gives CASSRTSGGATDTQYF.

The CDR3 here is CAWSVRLGAPETQYF. DNA of the CDR3: TGTGCCTGGAGTGTTCGGTTGGGAGCGCCGGAGACCCAGTACTTC. The chain has TRBV30 and TRBJ2-5; TRBD2 is a possible D gene (5 bases). The CDR3 totals 15 residues. V was cut by 0 bases and J by 5 bases, with 16 bases left in between. Germline CDR1 and CDR2: GTSNPN and SVGIG (reference sequence).

V gene TRBV7-3 combines with J gene TRBJ2-3; 8 bases map to TRBD2. This CDR3 is built from 16 residues. CDR1 is SGHTA, CDR2 FQGTGA, per germline. Trimming at V came to 5 bases and at J to 4 bases, leaving 11 bases not matched to a gene. CDR3 coding DNA: TGTGCCAGCAGCCTGGGTAGCGGGATTCCCCCAGATACGCAGTATTTT. Its protein product is CASSLGSGIPPDTQYF.

The chain uses TRBV2 and TRBJ2-7, with a weak D call TRBD1 (5 bases). CDR1 SNHLY and CDR2 FYNNEI come from the germline V gene. The CDR3 runs to 13 residues. Trimming removed 4 bases from V and 9 bases from J, with 16 bases in between. The CDR3 loop is CASSVRQPLGQYF. The CDR3, as DNA: TGTGCCAGCAGTGTTCGACAGCCCTTGGGGCAGTACTTC.

The rearrangement links TRBV19 to TRBJ1-2; D might be TRBD1 (5 bases). CDR1 and CDR2 from the germline V gene are LNHDA and SQIVND (reference sequence). Trimming removed 5 bases from V and 5 bases from J, with 12 bases in between. CDR3 length: 13 amino acids. CDR3 sequence reads: CASSAQGLYGYTF. The DNA of the CDR3 is TGTGCCAGTAGTGCCCAGGGATTGTATGGCTACACCTTC.

V usage is TRBV20-1 and J usage is TRBJ1-2, with D possibly TRBD1 on 5 matching bases. This CDR3 region has 11 residues. The ends were cut back, 5 bases at V and 7 bases at J, with 11 bases in the middle. The germline V gene has CDR1 DFQATT and CDR2 SNEGSKA (reference sequence). The CDR3 DNA follows: TGCAGTGCTGGGGGGTCGAGTGGCTACACCTTC. Amino acid sequence: CSAGGSSGYTF.

This rearrangement joins TRBV5-1 to TRBJ1-3; D is possibly TRBD1 (6 bases). CDR3 size: 15 residues. CDR1 and CDR2 (germline): SGHRS, YFSETQ. V was clipped by 4 bases and J by 2 bases, with 13 bases between them. As DNA, the CDR3 is TGCGCCAGCAGCATCACAGGGAACCCTGGAAACACCATATATTTT. It codes for CASSITGNPGNTIYF.

The chain employs TRBV4-1 and TRBJ1-2; D perhaps matches TRBD1 (5 bases). Trimming left V 0 bases short and J 8 bases short, with 10 bases between. Germline-derived CDR1 and CDR2 are MGHRA and YSYEKL. The CDR3 is 13 amino acids. This CDR3 is CASSQDLWGGYTF. The DNA of the CDR3 is TGCGCCAGCAGCCAAGATCTTTGGGGCGGCTACACCTTC.

The V and J genes are TRBV7-9 and TRBJ2-5; D is unclear. CDR3 size: 14 residues. Germline-derived CDR1 and CDR2 are SEHNR and FQNEAQ (reference sequence). Trimming took off 0 bases at V and 5 bases at J, with 10 bases between the two ends. CDR3 nucleotide sequence: TGTGCCAGCAGCTTAGCCACCCGTCAGGAGACCCAGTACTTC. Residues: CASSLATRQETQYF.

The chain carries TRBV15 and TRBJ2-1; TRBD2 matches at 9 bases. The CDR3 spans 16 residues. Germline lookup yields CDR1 LNHNV and CDR2 YYDKDF (reference sequence). J gave up 1 base and V 4 bases, and 5 bases lay outside the gene matches. CDR3 nucleotide sequence: TGTGCCACCAGCACGGAAAGCGGGAGGTCCTACAATGAGCAGTTCTTC. Translation gives CATSTESGRSYNEQFF. Supplemented by reference TRBV15 and TRBJ2-1, the full variable domain reads DAMVIQNPRYQVTQFGKPVTLSCSQTLNHNVMYWYQQKSSQAPKLLFHYYDKDFNNEADTPDNFQSRRPNTSFCFLDIRSPGLGDTAMYLCATSTESGRSYNEQFFGPGTRLTVL.

The chain couples TRBV6-5 to TRBJ1-2, with D possibly matching TRBD1 (6 bases). V lost 5 bases, J lost 0 bases, and 13 bases lay in between. Germline V lookup: CDR1 MNHEY, CDR2 SVGAGI. CDR3 length: 15 residues. CDR3 in amino acids: CASSPRGTANYGYTF. The CDR3 DNA reads TGTGCCAGCAGTCCCAGGGGAACTGCTAACTATGGCTACACCTTC.

The chain employs TRBV6-1 and TRBJ1-1; 8 nucleotides line up with TRBD1. Germline-derived CDR1 and CDR2 are MNHNS and SASEGT. The CDR3 loop spans 14 amino acids. V shed 7 bases, J shed 5 bases, and the junction held 9 bases outside the gene matches. CDR3 in DNA: TGTGCCAGCAAGGAGACAGGGGTCGGAACTGAAGCTTTCTTT. This translates into CASKETGVGTEAFF.

This clone was found a few times. The genes are TRBV19 and TRBJ1-4, with D possibly TRBD1 on 5 matching bases. This CDR3 comprises 14 residues. V lost 3 bases and J lost 1, with 6 bases in between. In germline, CDR1 is LNHDA, CDR2 SQIVND (reference sequence). The CDR3 loop is CASSIRGTNEKLFF. CDR3 coding DNA: TGTGCCAGTAGTATTAGGGGAACTAATGAAAAACTGTTTTTT.

This chain links TRBV28 with TRBJ1-4, with D tentatively TRBD1 (6 bases). The CDR3 is made up of 14 amino acids. The V end lost 1 base, the J end lost 6 bases, and 9 bases lay between the germline ends. CDR1 and CDR2 from the germline V gene are MDHEN and SYDVKM. This CDR3 is CASSLLQGDEKLFF. The CDR3 DNA sequence: TGTGCCAGCAGTTTATTACAGGGCGATGAAAAACTGTTTTTT.

This clone came up once. J is TRBJ2-7 and V is TRBV28; 8 bases map to TRBD1. The germline V gene encodes CDR1 MDHEN and CDR2 SYDVKM. This CDR3 is 13 amino acids long. With 6 bases clipped from V and 4 bases from J, the junction kept 5 bases outside the gene matches. CDR3: CASRAGGSYEQYF. The CDR3 nucleotides are TGTGCCAGCAGGGCAGGGGGCTCGTACGAGCAGTACTTC.

This clone was seen a few times. This chain links TRBV5-1 with TRBJ2-7, with TRBD1 identical over 10 bases. CDR1 SGHRS and CDR2 YFSETQ come from the germline V gene. The CDR3 consists of 15 residues. Trimming cost V 4 bases and J 4 bases; bases outside gene matches: 8. The CDR3 DNA reads as TGCGCCAGCAGCGTTGCCGGGACAGGGGCTTACGAGCAGTACTTC. It codes for CASSVAGTGAYEQYF.

The rearrangement joins TRBV9 to TRBJ1-2; TRBD1 agrees at 9 bases. CDR3 size: 16 residues. The germline gives CDR1 SGDLS, CDR2 YYNGEE. Trimming removed 3 bases from V and 4 bases from J; junction bases left unmatched: 10. The CDR3, as DNA: TGTGCCAGCAGCGCCTACTCGACAGGGGGATCCTATGGCTACACCTTC. Its protein is CASSAYSTGGSYGYTF.